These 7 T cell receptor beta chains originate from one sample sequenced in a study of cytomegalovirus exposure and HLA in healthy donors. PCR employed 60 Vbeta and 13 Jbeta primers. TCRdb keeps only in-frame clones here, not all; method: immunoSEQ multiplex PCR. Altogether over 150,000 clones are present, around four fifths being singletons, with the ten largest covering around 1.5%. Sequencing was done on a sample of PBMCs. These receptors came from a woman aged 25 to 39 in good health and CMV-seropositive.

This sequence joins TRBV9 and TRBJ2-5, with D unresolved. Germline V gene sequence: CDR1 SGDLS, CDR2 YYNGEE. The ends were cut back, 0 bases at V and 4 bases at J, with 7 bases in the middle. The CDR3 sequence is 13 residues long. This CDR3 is CASSVDNRETQYF. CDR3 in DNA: TGTGCCAGCAGCGTAGATAACAGAGAGACCCAGTACTTC. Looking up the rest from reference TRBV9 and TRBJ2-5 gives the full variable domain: DSGVTQTPKHLITATGQRVTLRCSPRSGDLSVYWYQQSLDQGLQFLIQYYNGEERAKGNILERFSAQQFPDLHSELNLSSLELGDSALYFCASSVDNRETQYFGPGTRLLVL.

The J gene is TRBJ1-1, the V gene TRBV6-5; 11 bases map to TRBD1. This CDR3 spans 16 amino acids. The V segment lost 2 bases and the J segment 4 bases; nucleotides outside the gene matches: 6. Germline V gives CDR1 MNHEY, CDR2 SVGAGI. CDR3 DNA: TGTGCCAGCAGTTACCGGACAGGGGGCGGTGGCACTGAAGCTTTCTTT. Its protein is CASSYRTGGGGTEAFF.

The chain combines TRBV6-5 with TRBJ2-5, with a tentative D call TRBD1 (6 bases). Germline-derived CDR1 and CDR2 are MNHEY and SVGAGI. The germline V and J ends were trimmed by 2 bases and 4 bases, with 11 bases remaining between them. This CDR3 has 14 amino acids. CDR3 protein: CASSYGAGAETQYF. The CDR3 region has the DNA TGTGCCAGCAGTTACGGGGCAGGGGCAGAGACCCAGTACTTC.

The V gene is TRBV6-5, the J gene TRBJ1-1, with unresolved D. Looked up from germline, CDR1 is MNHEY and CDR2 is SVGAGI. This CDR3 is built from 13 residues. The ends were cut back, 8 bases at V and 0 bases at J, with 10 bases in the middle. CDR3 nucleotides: TGTGCCAGCGGCGGGCAGATGAACACTGAAGCTTTCTTT. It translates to CASGGQMNTEAFF.

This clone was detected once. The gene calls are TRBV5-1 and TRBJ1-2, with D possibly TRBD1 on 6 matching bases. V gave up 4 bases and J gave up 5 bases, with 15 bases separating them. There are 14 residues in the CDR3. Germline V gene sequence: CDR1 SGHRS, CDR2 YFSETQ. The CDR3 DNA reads TGCGCCAGCAGCCTCAGGACAGAGCCATATGGCTACACCTTC. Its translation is CASSLRTEPYGYTF.

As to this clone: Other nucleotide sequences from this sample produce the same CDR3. The CDR3 here is CASSLAGDQPQHF. DNA for the CDR3: TGTGCCAGCAGCTTGGCAGGGGATCAGCCCCAGCATTTT. The chain has TRBV7-9 and TRBJ1-5; perhaps TRBD1 as D (6 bases). Germline CDR1 SEHNR, CDR2 FQNEAQ (reference sequence). V was cut by 3 bases and J by 5 bases, with 8 bases left in between. The CDR3 runs to 13 residues.

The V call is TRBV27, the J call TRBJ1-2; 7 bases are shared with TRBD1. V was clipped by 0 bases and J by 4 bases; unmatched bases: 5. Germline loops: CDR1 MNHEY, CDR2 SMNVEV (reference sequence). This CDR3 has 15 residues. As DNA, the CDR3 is TGTGCCAGCAGTTTATCCGGGACAGCCTTCTATGGCTACACCTTC. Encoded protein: CASSLSGTAFYGYTF.